This T cell receptor beta chain was recorded in a study of control samples from healthy donors and cancer patients. Germline loops: CDR1 MNHEY, CDR2 SVGEGT. The CDR3 covers 17 residues. Trimming took off 2 bases at V and 2 bases at J, with 18 bases between the two ends. Clones were read by immunoSEQ multiplex PCR, and TCRdb kept only the in-frame ones, dropping some. The sample includes 150,000 to 200,000 clones, about 94% seen only once; the top ten take 0.68%. The source material was blood. The chain couples TRBV6-2 or TRBV6-3 to TRBJ1-2; D not resolved. The sequence was obtained from a woman aged 30 to 39 in good health. The CDR3 loop reads CASSYLTIMAENYGYTF. The DNA of the CDR3 is TGTGCCAGCAGTTACCTTACTATAATGGCAGAAAACTATGGCTACACCTTC.